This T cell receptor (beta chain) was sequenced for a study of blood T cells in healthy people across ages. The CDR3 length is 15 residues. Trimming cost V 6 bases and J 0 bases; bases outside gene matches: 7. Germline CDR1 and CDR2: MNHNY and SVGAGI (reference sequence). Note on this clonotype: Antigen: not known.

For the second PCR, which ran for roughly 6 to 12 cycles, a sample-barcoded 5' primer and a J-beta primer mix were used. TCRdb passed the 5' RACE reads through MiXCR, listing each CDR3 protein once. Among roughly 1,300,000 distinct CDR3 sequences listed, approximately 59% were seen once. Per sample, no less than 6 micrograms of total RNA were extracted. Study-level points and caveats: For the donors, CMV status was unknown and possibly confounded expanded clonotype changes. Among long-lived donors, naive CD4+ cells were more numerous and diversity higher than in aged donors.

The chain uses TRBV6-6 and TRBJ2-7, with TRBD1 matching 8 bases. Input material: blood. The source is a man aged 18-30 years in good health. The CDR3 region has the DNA TGTGCCAGCAGATACACCGGACAGGGCTCCTACGAGCAGTACTTC. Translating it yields CASRYTGQGSYEQYF.